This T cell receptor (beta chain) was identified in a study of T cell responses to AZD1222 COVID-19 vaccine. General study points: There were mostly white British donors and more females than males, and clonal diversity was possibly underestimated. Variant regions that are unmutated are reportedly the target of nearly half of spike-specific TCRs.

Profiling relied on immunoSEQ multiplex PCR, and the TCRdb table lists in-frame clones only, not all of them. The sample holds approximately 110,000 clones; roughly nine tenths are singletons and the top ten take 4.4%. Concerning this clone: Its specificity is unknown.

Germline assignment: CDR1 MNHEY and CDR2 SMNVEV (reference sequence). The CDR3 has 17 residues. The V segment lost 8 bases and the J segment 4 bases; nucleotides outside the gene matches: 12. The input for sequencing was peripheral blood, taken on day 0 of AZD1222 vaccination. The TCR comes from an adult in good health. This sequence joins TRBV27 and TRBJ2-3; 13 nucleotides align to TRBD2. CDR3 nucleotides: TGTGCCAGCGGGTGGACAGGGACTAGCGGGATCCCAGATACGCAGTATTTT. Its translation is CASGWTGTSGIPDTQYF.